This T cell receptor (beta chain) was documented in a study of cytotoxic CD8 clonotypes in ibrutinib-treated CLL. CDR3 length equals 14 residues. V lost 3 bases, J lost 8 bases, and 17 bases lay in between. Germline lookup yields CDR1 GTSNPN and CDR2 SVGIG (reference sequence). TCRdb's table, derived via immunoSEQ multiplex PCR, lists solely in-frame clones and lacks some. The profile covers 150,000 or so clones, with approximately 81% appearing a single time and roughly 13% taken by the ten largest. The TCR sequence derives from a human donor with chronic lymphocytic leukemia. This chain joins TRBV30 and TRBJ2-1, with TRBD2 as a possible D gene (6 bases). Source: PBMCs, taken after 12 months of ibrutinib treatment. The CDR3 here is CAWSYGTVADEQFF. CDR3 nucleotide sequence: TGTGCCTGGAGCTACGGGACTGTCGCGGATGAGCAGTTCTTC. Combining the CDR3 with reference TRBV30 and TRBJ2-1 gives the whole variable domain SQTIHQWPATLVQPVGSPLSLECTVEGTSNPNLYWYRQAAGRGLQLLFYSVGIGQISSEVPQNLSASRPQDRQFILSSKKLLLSDSGFYLCAWSYGTVADEQFFGPGTRLTVL.